A selection of T cell receptor beta chains follows, all from one sample in a study of blood T cells in healthy people across ages. TCRdb re-called the 5' RACE reads with MiXCR, one entry per CDR3 protein. Counted here are about 1,500,000 distinct CDR3 sequences, 42% occurring once; the ten biggest clones make up 7.9%. Material: blood. These receptors came from a woman under 30 in good health. The CDR3 runs from the conserved cysteine through the conserved F or W. Fields, in order: V gene, D gene, clone size, J gene, CDR3 protein, CDR3 DNA. The D gene is left open where the match is weak. Rows give clone size only sometimes, using once, few, many, or a class for an expanded clone.

V: TRBV10-3
D: .
size: .
J: TRBJ2-5
CDR3: CAISEMAQETQYF
DNA: TGTGCCATCAGTGAAATGGCCCAAGAGACCCAGTACTTC

V: TRBV12-3/TRBV12-4
D: .
size: .
J: TRBJ2-5
CDR3: CASSPDQRVWETQYF
DNA: TGTGCCAGCAGTCCGGACCAGCGAGTGTGGGAGACCCAGTACTTC

V: TRBV2
D: TRBD1
size: .
J: TRBJ2-5
CDR3: CASSRWTGGETQYF
DNA: TGTGCCAGCAGTCGATGGACAGGGGGAGAGACCCAGTACTTC

V: TRBV27
D: .
size: .
J: TRBJ2-5
CDR3: CTSSFGLGEETQYF
DNA: TGTACCAGCAGTTTCGGTTTAGGGGAAGAGACCCAGTACTTC

V: TRBV10-3
D: .
size: .
J: TRBJ2-3
CDR3: CAISGVTDTDTQYF
DNA: TGTGCCATCAGTGGAGTTACGGACACAGATACGCAGTATTTT

V: TRBV28
D: .
size: few
J: TRBJ1-2
CDR3: CASNIQGNYGYTF
DNA: TGTGCCAGCAATATACAGGGCAACTATGGCTACACCTTC

V: TRBV6-1
D: .
size: few
J: TRBJ1-2
CDR3: CASSSPEGSNYGYTF
DNA: TGTGCCAGCAGTTCCCCGGAAGGTTCCAACTATGGCTACACCTTC

V: TRBV20-1
D: .
size: few
J: TRBJ2-5
CDR3: CSALAAGMEETQYF
DNA: TGCAGTGCTCTTGCGGCAGGGATGGAGGAGACCCAGTACTTC

V: TRBV20-1
D: TRBD1
size: .
J: TRBJ1-4
CDR3: CSAGGTANEKLFF
DNA: TGCAGTGCTGGGGGGACAGCTAATGAAAAACTGTTTTTT

V: TRBV20-1
D: .
size: .
J: TRBJ2-7
CDR3: CSARADFLSDEQYF
DNA: TGCAGTGCTAGAGCTGACTTCCTATCGGACGAGCAGTACTTC

V: TRBV24-1
D: .
size: .
J: TRBJ1-2
CDR3: CATSVQNYGYTF
DNA: TGTGCCACCAGTGTACAGAACTATGGCTACACCTTC

V: TRBV10-3
D: TRBD2
size: .
J: TRBJ2-3
CDR3: CAVLAGGSTDTQYF
DNA: TGTGCCGTCCTAGCGGGAGGGAGCACAGATACGCAGTATTTT

V: TRBV11-2
D: .
size: few
J: TRBJ2-7
CDR3: CASSLVANSPTGGYHEQYF
DNA: TGTGCCAGCAGCTTAGTTGCCAACTCACCGACAGGAGGGTACCACGAGCAGTACTTC

V: TRBV5-5
D: .
size: few
J: TRBJ2-1
CDR3: CASRLGTNREFF
DNA: TGTGCCAGCAGATTGGGGACAAATCGGGAGTTCTTC

V: TRBV12-3/TRBV12-4
D: TRBD2
size: few
J: TRBJ2-1
CDR3: CASSLGGLAGQNEQFF
DNA: TGTGCCAGCAGTTTAGGGGGACTAGCGGGACAGAATGAGCAGTTCTTC

V: TRBV6-5
D: TRBD2
size: few
J: TRBJ2-3
CDR3: CASSQRGGPYTDTQYF
DNA: TGTGCCAGCTCCCAACGGGGGGGTCCATACACAGATACGCAGTATTTT

V: TRBV10-3
D: .
size: few
J: TRBJ2-5
CDR3: CAISESVGNQETQYF
DNA: TGTGCCATCAGTGAGTCCGTCGGGAACCAAGAGACCCAGTACTTC

V: TRBV6-1
D: .
size: .
J: TRBJ2-2
CDR3: CASRFAGTITGELFF
DNA: TGTGCCAGCAGATTCGCCGGGACAATCACCGGGGAGCTGTTTTTT

V: TRBV20-1
D: .
size: .
J: TRBJ2-7
CDR3: CSALLGLSYEQYF
DNA: TGCAGTGCCCTACTGGGTCTTTCTTACGAGCAGTACTTC